These T cell receptor beta chains were read from a single sample in a study of blood T cells in healthy people across ages. A single record per CDR3 protein comes from TCRdb applying MiXCR to the 5' RACE reads. This table holds about 1.5 million distinct CDR3 sequences, roughly 40% found once. Sequencing was performed on blood. These receptors were taken from a woman between 18 and 29 years old in good health. Each CDR3 is given with its conserved first and last residue. D genes are given only for firm matches. Only some rows state a clone size, as once, few, many or a class for expanded clones.

>TRBJ1-1|few|TRBV20-1|TRBD1
TGCAGTGCTAGAGATGGGCGGGACAGGGGGCGAGGGGACACTGAAGCTTTCTTT
CSARDGRDRGRGDTEAFF
>TRBJ1-1|few|TRBV6-5|TRBD1
TGTGCCAGCAGTGCTTACAGGGGGTTTAGGGAAGCTTTCTTT
CASSAYRGFREAFF
>TRBJ1-5|NA|TRBV12-3/TRBV12-4|NA
TGTGCCAGCAGGCTGGTGGGGGGTGGTGATCAGCCCCAGCATTTT
CASRLVGGGDQPQHF
>TRBJ2-1|few|TRBV12-3/TRBV12-4|TRBD2
TGTGCCAGCAGTTTAGTGCCCCTAGCGGGAGCCTACAATGAGCAGTTCTTC
CASSLVPLAGAYNEQFF
>TRBJ2-1|once|TRBV27|NA
TGTGCCGGCAGTTCTGGCTTCGGGAATGAGCAGTTCTTC
CAGSSGFGNEQFF
>TRBJ2-5|NA|TRBV10-3|NA
TGTGCCATCAGTGAGGCGCCCCCAGCCCAAGAGACCCAGTACTTC
CAISEAPPAQETQYF
>TRBJ2-5|few|TRBV12-3/TRBV12-4|NA
TGTGCCAGCAGTTTGGGGGTCCGGAGTCAAGAGACCCAGTACTTC
CASSLGVRSQETQYF
>TRBJ2-4|few|TRBV24-1|NA
TGTGCCACCAGTGATTCCAAAAACATTCAGTACTTC
CATSDSKNIQYF
>TRBJ2-1|few|TRBV28|TRBD2
TGTGCCATCCAAAACGGGGGGTCGGAGGACTACAATGAGCAGTTCTTC
CAIQNGGSEDYNEQFF
>TRBJ2-3|few|TRBV10-1|TRBD2
TGCGCCAGCAGTGAAGGAGTAGCGGGGGAGATAACGCAGTATTTT
CASSEGVAGEITQYF
>TRBJ2-1|NA|TRBV10-3|NA
TGTGCCATCAGTGAGGCTGAAGGTGGGGAGCAGTTCTTC
CAISEAEGGEQFF
>TRBJ1-4|many|TRBV20-1|NA
TGCAGTGCTAGAGATTTAGGCAGTCCTAATGAAAAACTGTTTTTT
CSARDLGSPNEKLFF
>TRBJ2-7|NA|TRBV14|TRBD2
TGTGCCAGCAGCCCGCGGACTAGCGGGGGGTTTGAGCAGTACTTC
CASSPRTSGGFEQYF
>TRBJ2-2|NA|TRBV20-1|NA
TGCAGTGCTATGGTGGGAAGCACCGGGGAGCTGTTTTTT
CSAMVGSTGELFF
>TRBJ1-2|once|TRBV2|NA
TGTGCCAGCAGTGAAGCAGGGTTCGACTATGGCTACACCTTC
CASSEAGFDYGYTF
>TRBJ2-3|few|TRBV12-3/TRBV12-4|TRBD2
TGTGCCAGCAGTCTTCGACTAGCGAGGAATACGCAGTATTTT
CASSLRLARNTQYF
>TRBJ1-2|NA|TRBV27|NA
TGTGCCAGCAGTTTGGGGGCGGGCCCCTGGAAGGGCTACACCTTC
CASSLGAGPWKGYTF
>TRBJ2-7|NA|TRBV7-2|NA
TGTGCCAGCAGCATTGGACCAATAGCGTCCGAGCAGTACTTC
CASSIGPIASEQYF
>TRBJ1-4|NA|TRBV28|NA
TGTGCCAGCAATTCGGGCCCTACCTCCCCGCCTAAACTGTTTTTT
CASNSGPTSPPKLFF
>TRBJ2-7|NA|TRBV6-5|NA
TGTGCCAGCAAAAAAAACTTGGACCGATCCTACGAGCAGTACTTC
CASKKNLDRSYEQYF
>TRBJ2-7|once|TRBV18|NA
TGTGCCAGCTCACGCACAGGTGGGGCATCCGGGCAGTACTTC
CASSRTGGASGQYF